This TCR beta chain was found in a study of blood T cell repertoires in COVID-19 (TCRdb year 2020). Context from the whole study: Collaborator samples came from the United States, Italy and Spain and covered acute and convalescent phases of COVID-19. The prospective study material was composed of cDNA or gDNA derived from T cells, B-cell-depleted T cells, or PBMCs. The dataset comprised deeply sampled blood TCRbeta repertoires from subjects exposed to, actively infected with, or recovered from COVID-19. The repertoires were released in a freely available public database intended as a resource for research on the immune response to SARS-CoV-2. The samples were drawn from the first 160 participants of the ongoing ImmuneRACE study and from 1,254 subjects provided by 6 global collaborators. Sample metadata almost always included a de-identified subject ID, COVID-19 status, age in years and sex. Where available, HLA class I and class II types were taken from metadata supplied by the sample provider and were not determined by assay-based typing. What the study reported, not specific to this receptor: The quantity of clinical and demographic metadata differed by source and by participant and was supplied without curation.

Regarding this clone: Which antigen it targets is not known. Per-nucleotide qualities are absent, and no much larger clonotype sits a single base away.

TCRbeta CDR3 regions were amplified from genomic DNA by means of the immunoSEQ Assay, a bias-controlled multiplex PCR. On the study's bioinformatics: Nucleated cell counts per sample were estimated from amplification of reference gene primers within the assay. To quantify the absolute abundance of each unique TCRbeta CDR3 rearrangement, sequence reads were collapsed and filtered. Productive Simpson clonality was computed per sample as the square root of Simpson's diversity index over productive rearrangements. TCRdb limited this immuneACCESS table to in-frame rearrangements with V and J called. A share of clones is missing; checked studies link under half to unresolved V genes, and the rest is unexplained. V, J and clone size are those of that table, while D and trimming were read from the DNA. The sample table holds 200,000 to 250,000 clones, of which 88% were seen once. The leading ten clones occupy roughly 3.7% of the sample.

Reading from cysteine to phenylalanine, the CDR3 counts 14 amino acids. The only DNA kept is the CDR3, 42 bases in frame from the first base. The germline ends are 10 bases apart after V is trimmed by 4 bases and J by 0 bases. CDR1 and CDR2, looked up from the germline V gene, are SQVTM and ANQGSEA. In the prospective study, participants were about 18 to 95 years old, resided in approximately 25 geographic areas of the United States, and were enrolled through a virtual design. In the prospective study, participants were assigned to cohorts based on the clinical history participants reported in a screening survey and a study questionnaire. Exposed participants had been in contact, within 2 weeks of entering the study, with a person who had a PCR-confirmed or clinician-diagnosed case of COVID-19. In the prospective study, mobile phlebotomists collected whole blood, serum and a nasopharyngeal or oropharyngeal swab from each participant. Over an approximately two-month period, participants in the prospective study had the option of providing additional blood draws and questionnaires. Prospective study blood samples were shipped either frozen or at room temperature before DNA extraction.

The rearrangement joined TRBV29-1 to TRBJ1-3; a confident D gene designation cannot be given. Source material: PBMCs or T cells enriched from blood (not recorded which). The sequence derives from a woman aged 25 to 39 who had been exposed to COVID-19. The nucleotides are TGCAGCGTTGGGGGAGTGTCCTCTGGAAACACCATATATTTT. Its translation is CSVGGVSSGNTIYF.